This TCR beta chain was documented in a study of Ad26.COV2.S vaccination and SARS-CoV-2 variants. Study summary: In the COV1001 trial, the donor was in the Ad26.COV2.S arm.

This CDR3 comprises 15 residues. V was pared by 2 bases and J by 2 bases, with 13 bases between. The germline CDR1 and CDR2 sequences are SGHAT and FQDESV (reference sequence). Noted treatment: about 20 received Ad26.COV2.S at low or high dose, single or two shots; 5 received placebo; per-sample allocation not given. Sampling happened 63 days after the first vaccine or placebo injection. Method: immunoSEQ multiplex PCR; TCRdb's copy keeps in-frame clones and lacks some. The data show fewer than 500,000 clones, with 80% to 95% seen just once and around 4.5% held by the top ten. The sample in question was peripheral blood, obtained in a trial of Ad26.COV2.S vaccine versus placebo. The origin of this receptor is a person between 18 and 65 years old who received the Ad26.COV2.S COVID-19 vaccine or a placebo. The rearrangement links TRBV11-1 to TRBJ2-7; D is perhaps TRBD1 (6 bases). CDR3 sequence reads: CASSLTGTVTYEQYF. In DNA, the CDR3 is TGTGCCAGCAGCTTAACAGGGACCGTTACCTACGAGCAGTACTTC.